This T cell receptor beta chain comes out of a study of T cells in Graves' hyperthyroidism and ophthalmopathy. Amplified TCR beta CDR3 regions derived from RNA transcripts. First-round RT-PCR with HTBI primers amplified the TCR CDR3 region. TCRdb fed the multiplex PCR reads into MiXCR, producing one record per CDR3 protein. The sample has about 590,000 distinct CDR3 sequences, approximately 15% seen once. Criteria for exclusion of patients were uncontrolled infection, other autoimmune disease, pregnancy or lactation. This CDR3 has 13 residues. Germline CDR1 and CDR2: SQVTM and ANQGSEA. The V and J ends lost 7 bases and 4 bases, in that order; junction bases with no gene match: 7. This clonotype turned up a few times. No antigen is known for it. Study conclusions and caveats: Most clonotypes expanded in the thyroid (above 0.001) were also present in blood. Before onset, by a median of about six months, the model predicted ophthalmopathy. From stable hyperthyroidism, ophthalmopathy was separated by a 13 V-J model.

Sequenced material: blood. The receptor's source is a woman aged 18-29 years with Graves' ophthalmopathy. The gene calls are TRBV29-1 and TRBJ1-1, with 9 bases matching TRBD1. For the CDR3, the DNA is TGCAGCGCCGACAGGGGGGGGGGCACTGAAGCTTTCTTT. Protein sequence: CSADRGGGTEAFF.